The present TCR beta chain was sequenced within a study of Graves' ophthalmopathy and Graves' hyperthyroidism. Overall study: Peripheral blood was gathered at the point of initial diagnosis, before any treatment started.

This clonotype was detected many times. The antigen remains undetermined. Study-level findings and limits: In separating ophthalmopathy from stable hyperthyroidism, a 13-signature model achieved 85% to 90% sensitivity and around 80% specificity.

The study excluded patients with other autoimmune diseases, uncontrolled infections, pregnancy or lactation. Transcripts of RNA were the source for amplifying TCR beta CDR3 regions. First-round RT-PCR employed HTBI primers, with a second-round multiplex PCR after it. In TCRdb, the multiplex PCR reads were re-called with MiXCR into one record per CDR3 protein. The table has a few hundred thousand distinct CDR3 sequences, approximately 16% seen once. This CDR3 contains 13 residues. V was trimmed by 5 bases and J by 5 bases, leaving 12 bases between them. Germline CDR1 SEHNR, CDR2 FQNEAQ (reference sequence).

The chain joins TRBV7-9 to TRBJ1-2; D is unresolved. What was sequenced was peripheral blood. The TCR sequence derives from a woman aged 18-30 years with Graves' ophthalmopathy. CDR3 coding DNA: TGTGCCAGCAGCCCCCGGGCCGAGTATGGCTACACCTTC. This encodes CASSPRAEYGYTF.